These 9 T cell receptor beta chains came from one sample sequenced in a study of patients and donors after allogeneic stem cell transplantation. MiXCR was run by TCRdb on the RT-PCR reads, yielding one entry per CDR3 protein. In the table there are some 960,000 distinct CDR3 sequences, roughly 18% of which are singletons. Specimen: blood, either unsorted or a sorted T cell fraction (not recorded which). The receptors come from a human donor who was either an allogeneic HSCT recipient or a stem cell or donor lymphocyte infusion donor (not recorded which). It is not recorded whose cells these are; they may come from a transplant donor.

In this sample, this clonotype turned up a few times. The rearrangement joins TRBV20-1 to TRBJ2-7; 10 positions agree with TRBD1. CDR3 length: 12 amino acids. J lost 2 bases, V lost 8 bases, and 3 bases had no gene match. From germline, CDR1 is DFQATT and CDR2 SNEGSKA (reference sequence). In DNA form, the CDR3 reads TGCAGTTTGGGACAGGGGCCCTACGAGCAGTACTTC. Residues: CSLGQGPYEQYF.

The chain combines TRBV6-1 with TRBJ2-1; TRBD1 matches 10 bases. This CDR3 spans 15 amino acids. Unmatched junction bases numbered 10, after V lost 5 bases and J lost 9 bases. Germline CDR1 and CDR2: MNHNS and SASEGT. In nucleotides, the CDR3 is TGTGCCAGCAGTAACCGGGACAGGGGAGCTACTGAGCAGTTCTTC. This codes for CASSNRDRGATEQFF.

The CDR3 DNA reads as TGTGCCAGCAGCAAAGGGCGGGAGCGTTCCTACGAGCAGTACTTC. The encoded protein is CASSKGRERSYEQYF. The chain recombines TRBV21-1 with TRBJ2-7; TRBD2, the table's D call, lacks a check against the DNA. TRBV21-1 corresponds to a pseudogene. The CDR3 is made up of 15 amino acids.

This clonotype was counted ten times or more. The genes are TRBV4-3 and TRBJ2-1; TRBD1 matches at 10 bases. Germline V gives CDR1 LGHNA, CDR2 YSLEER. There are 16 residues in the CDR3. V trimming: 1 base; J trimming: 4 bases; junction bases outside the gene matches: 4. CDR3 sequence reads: CASSQAGQGEYNEQFF. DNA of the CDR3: TGCGCCAGCAGCCAAGCAGGACAGGGGGAATACAATGAGCAGTTCTTC.

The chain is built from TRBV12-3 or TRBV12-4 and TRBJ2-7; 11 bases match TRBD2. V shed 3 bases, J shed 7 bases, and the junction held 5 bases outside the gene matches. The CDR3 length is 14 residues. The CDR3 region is CASSFTSGRKEQYF. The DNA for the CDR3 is TGTGCCAGCAGTTTCACTAGCGGGAGAAAAGAGCAGTACTTC.

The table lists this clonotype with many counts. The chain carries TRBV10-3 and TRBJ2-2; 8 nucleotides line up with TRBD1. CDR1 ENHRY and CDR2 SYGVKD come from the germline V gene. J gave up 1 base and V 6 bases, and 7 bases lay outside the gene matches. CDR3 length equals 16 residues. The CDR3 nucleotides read TGTGCCATCAGCCCTACCGGGACAGGGAACACCGGGGAGCTGTTTTTT. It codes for CAISPTGTGNTGELFF.

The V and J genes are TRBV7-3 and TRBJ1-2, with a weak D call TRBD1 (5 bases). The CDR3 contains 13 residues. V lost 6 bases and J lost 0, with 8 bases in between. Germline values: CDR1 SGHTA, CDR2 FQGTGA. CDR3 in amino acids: CASSRGSNYGYTF. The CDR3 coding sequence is TGTGCCAGCAGTAGGGGTTCTAACTATGGCTACACCTTC. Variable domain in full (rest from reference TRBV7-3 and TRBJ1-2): GAGVSQTPSNKVTEKGKYVELRCDPISGHTALYWYRQSLGQGPEFLIYFQGTGAADDSGLPNDRFFAVRPEGSVSTLKIQRTERGDSAVYLCASSRGSNYGYTFGSGTRLTVV.

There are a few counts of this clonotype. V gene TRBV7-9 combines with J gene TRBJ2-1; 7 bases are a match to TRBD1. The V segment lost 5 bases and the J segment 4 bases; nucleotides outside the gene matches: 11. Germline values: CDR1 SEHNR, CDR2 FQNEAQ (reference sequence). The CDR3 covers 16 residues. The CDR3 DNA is TGTGCCAGCAGCCCGAAACGGACAGGAACTTACAATGAGCAGTTCTTC. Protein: CASSPKRTGTYNEQFF.

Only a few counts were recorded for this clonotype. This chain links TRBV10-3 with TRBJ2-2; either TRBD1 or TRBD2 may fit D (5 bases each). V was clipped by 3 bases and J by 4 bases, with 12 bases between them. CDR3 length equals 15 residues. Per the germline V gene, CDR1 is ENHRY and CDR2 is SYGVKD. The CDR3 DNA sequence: TGTGCCATCAGTGATTGGGGGTATGGCACCGGGGAGCTGTTTTTT. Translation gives CAISDWGYGTGELFF.